This entry features one T cell receptor (beta chain) sequence. The sample belongs to a study of blood T cell repertoires in COVID-19. Study background: Specimens from acute and convalescent COVID-19 originated in the United States, Italy and Spain.

Those enrolled, adults aged roughly 18 to 89 years, came from 25 or so US areas. CDR1 is LNHDA and CDR2 is SQIVND in the germline V gene (reference sequence). V was pared by 11 bases and J by 8 bases, with 13 bases of the junction left unmatched. The CDR3 sequence is 15 residues long. Sequencing used immunoSEQ multiplex PCR; TCRdb keeps in-frame clones, though not all of them. The data contain about 180,000 clones, around four fifths of them singletons. The clonotype was recovered from a woman aged 50 to 65 who had recovered from COVID-19. The V call is TRBV19, the J call TRBJ1-5; 12 positions agree with TRBD1. The material sequenced was PBMCs or T cells enriched from blood (not recorded which). The chain's CDR3 is CALISGTGGREPQHF. CDR3 in DNA: TGTGCCCTCATCTCCGGGACAGGGGGCCGGGAGCCCCAGCATTTT.